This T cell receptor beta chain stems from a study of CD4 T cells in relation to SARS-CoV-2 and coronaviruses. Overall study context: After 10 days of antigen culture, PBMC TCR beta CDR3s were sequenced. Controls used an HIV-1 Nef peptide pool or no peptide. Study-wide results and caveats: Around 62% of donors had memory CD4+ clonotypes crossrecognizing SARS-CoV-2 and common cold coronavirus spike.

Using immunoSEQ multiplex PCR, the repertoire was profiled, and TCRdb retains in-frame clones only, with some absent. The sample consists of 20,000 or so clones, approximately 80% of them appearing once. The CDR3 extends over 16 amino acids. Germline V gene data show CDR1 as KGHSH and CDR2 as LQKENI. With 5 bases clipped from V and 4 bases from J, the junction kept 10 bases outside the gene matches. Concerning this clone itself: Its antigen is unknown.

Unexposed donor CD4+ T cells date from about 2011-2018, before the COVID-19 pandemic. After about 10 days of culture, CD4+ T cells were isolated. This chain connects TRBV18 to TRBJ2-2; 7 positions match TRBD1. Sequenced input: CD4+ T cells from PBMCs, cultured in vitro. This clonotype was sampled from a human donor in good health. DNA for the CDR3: TGTGCCAGCTCATTCGCCTGGGACAGACCCACCGGGGAGCTGTTTTTT. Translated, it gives CASSFAWDRPTGELFF. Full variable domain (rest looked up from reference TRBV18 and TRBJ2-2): NAGVMQNPRHLVRRRGQEARLRCSPMKGHSHVYWYRQLPEEGLKFMVYLQKENIIDESGMPKERFSAEFPKEGPSILRIQQVVRGDSAAYFCASSFAWDRPTGELFFGEGSRLTVL.